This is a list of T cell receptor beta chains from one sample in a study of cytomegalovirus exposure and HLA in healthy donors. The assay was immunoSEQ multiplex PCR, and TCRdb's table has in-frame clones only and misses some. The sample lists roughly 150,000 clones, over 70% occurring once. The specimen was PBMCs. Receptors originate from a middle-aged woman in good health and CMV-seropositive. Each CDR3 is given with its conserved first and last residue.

CDR3: CASSPDSLANYGYTF; V: TRBV6-1; J: TRBJ1-2
CDR3: CASSVAVQGFGYTF; V: TRBV9; J: TRBJ1-2
CDR3: CASSEGDFFYGYTF; V: TRBV2; J: TRBJ1-2
CDR3: CASRAPGGNYGYTF; V: TRBV28; J: TRBJ1-2
CDR3: CASSQDHRENTEAFF; V: TRBV4-1; J: TRBJ1-1
CDR3: CASSQAPWRKYSGANGLTF; V: TRBV4-3; J: TRBJ2-6
CDR3: CASGPQVNTEAFF; V: TRBV12-5; J: TRBJ1-1
CDR3: CAGGTTGNTIYF; V: TRBV30; J: TRBJ1-3
CDR3: CASRKTGTSDTYEQYF; V: TRBV4-2; J: TRBJ2-7
CDR3: CASSPESGEETQYF; V: TRBV5-1; J: TRBJ2-5
CDR3: CASSPQGQANEKLFF; V: TRBV18; J: TRBJ1-4
CDR3: CASSFTGALFF; V: TRBV7-9; J: TRBJ1-1
CDR3: CASSITGLVTEAFF; V: TRBV19; J: TRBJ1-1
CDR3: CASSEASYGYTF; V: TRBV2; J: TRBJ1-2
CDR3: CASSHQPGASGNEQFF; V: TRBV4-1; J: TRBJ2-1
CDR3: CSSSSPQTGGGYEQYF; V: TRBV7-9; J: TRBJ2-7
CDR3: CASRTQGTGEQFF; V: TRBV19; J: TRBJ2-1
CDR3: CASSVAGGGNEQFF; V: TRBV9; J: TRBJ2-1